The 14 T cell receptor beta chains listed next were all sequenced from one sample in a study of Graves' ophthalmopathy and Graves' hyperthyroidism. Amplifying from RNA transcripts, the study obtained TCR beta CDR3 regions. An opening RT-PCR round employed HTBI primers and preceded a second-round multiplex PCR. TCRdb re-called the multiplex PCR reads with MiXCR, one entry per CDR3 protein. The sample lists a few hundred thousand distinct CDR3 sequences, less than 45% occurring once. Sequencing was performed on peripheral blood or thyroid tissue (not recorded which). Receptors were obtained from an adult man with Graves' hyperthyroidism.

This clonotype was counted ten times or more. The gene calls are TRBV10-2 and TRBJ1-6; no reliable D call. V gave up 3 bases and J gave up 4 bases, with 7 bases separating them. The germline V gene has CDR1 WSHSY and CDR2 SAAADI. The CDR3 extends over 14 amino acids. The DNA of the CDR3 is TGCGCCAGCAGTGATCGGACGTATAATTCACCCCTCCACTTT. This translates into CASSDRTYNSPLHF.

This clonotype was detected ten times or more. The chain joins TRBV11-2 to TRBJ1-4, with 7 nucleotides matching TRBD1. The germline gives CDR1 SGHAT, CDR2 FQNNGV. Trimming cost V 5 bases and J 0 bases; bases outside gene matches: 6. This CDR3 is built from 16 residues. In nucleotides, the CDR3 is TGTGCCAGCAGCCCGGACAGGAGTGCAACTAATGAAAAACTGTTTTTT. This codes for CASSPDRSATNEKLFF.

This clonotype was found many times. The rearrangement uses TRBV10-3 and TRBJ1-2; D gene uncertain. This CDR3 has 14 amino acids. V was cut by 2 bases and J by 0 bases, with 7 bases left in between. Germline lookup yields CDR1 ENHRY and CDR2 SYGVKD. The CDR3 is CAISEVRPNYGYTF. For the CDR3, the DNA is TGTGCCATCAGTGAGGTCAGACCTAACTATGGCTACACCTTC.

The sample holds many counts of this clonotype. This rearrangement joins TRBV20-1 to TRBJ1-6; D ambiguous. This CDR3 is built from 13 residues. The V and J ends lost 1 base and 8 bases respectively, with 9 bases between them. Germline CDR1 is DFQATT and CDR2 is SNEGSKA (reference sequence). DNA for the CDR3: TGCAGTGCTAGAGCTACGGAGGATTCACCCCTCCACTTT. It is translated as CSARATEDSPLHF.

This clonotype was detected ten times or more. The chain has TRBV2 and TRBJ1-2; D is ambiguous. Germline values: CDR1 SNHLY, CDR2 FYNNEI. The ends were cut back, 1 base at V and 5 bases at J, with 5 bases in the middle. The CDR3 loop spans 12 amino acids. Written as DNA, the CDR3 is TGTGCCAGCAGTGAAGACTGGTATGGCTACACCTTC. Translating gives CASSEDWYGYTF.

This chain connects TRBV15 to TRBJ1-2; possibly TRBD1 for D (5 bases). V shed 1 base and J shed 3 bases, with 15 bases lying between them. This CDR3 contains 16 residues. Germline-derived CDR1 and CDR2 are LNHNV and YYDKDF (reference sequence). The CDR3 DNA reads TGTGCCACCAGCAGAGGCGGGGGAGGACGTGACTATGGCTACACCTTC. It encodes CATSRGGGGRDYGYTF.

This clonotype has ten or more counts. The rearrangement joins TRBV20-1 to TRBJ2-7; tentative D call: TRBD1 (6 bases). CDR3 length: 14 residues. Germline V gene sequence: CDR1 DFQATT, CDR2 SNEGSKA (reference sequence). V shed 5 bases and J shed 4 bases, with 18 bases lying between them. DNA for the CDR3: TGCAGTGCTGTTGATTGGGACAATCCTTACGAGCAGTACTTC. Amino acids: CSAVDWDNPYEQYF.

Notes on this clonotype: At one end, the junction sequence differs from germline, possibly due to a read error. This chain links TRBV7-2 with TRBJ2-7; possibly TRBD1 for D (6 bases). The V gene's germline CDR1 is SGHTA and CDR2 FQGNSA. This CDR3 has 11 amino acids. The CDR3 DNA sequence: TGTGCCAGCAGCCCCCAGTGGGGGCAGTACTTT. It codes for CASSPQWGQYF.

The genes are TRBV12-3 or TRBV12-4 and TRBJ2-3; D call uncertain. This CDR3 is built from 13 residues. V gave up 6 bases and J gave up 3 bases, with 10 bases separating them. As DNA, the CDR3 is TGTGCCAGCAGCTTTGGGGATACAGATACGCAGTATTTT. Its translation is CASSFGDTDTQYF.

The chain joins TRBV29-1 to TRBJ2-2; D may be TRBD2 (6 bases). The V gene's germline CDR1 is SQVTM and CDR2 ANQGSEA. V was clipped by 3 bases and J by 6 bases, with 11 bases between them. This CDR3 contains 13 residues. CDR3 bases: TGCAGCGTTGATTGGGGGGTTGCCGGGGAGCTGTTTTTT. Translation: CSVDWGVAGELFF.

In its sample, this clonotype was seen a few times. The chain links TRBV7-2 to TRBJ2-7; D gene unclear. The J call may be in error: the DNA end matches TRBJ2-1 better. The CDR3 contains 13 residues. Germline V gene data show CDR1 as SGHTA and CDR2 as FQGNSA. The CDR3: CASSLDSPNEQFF. The CDR3 nucleotides read TGTGCCAGCAGCTTAGACAGCCCAAATGAGCAGTTCTTC.

The V gene is TRBV12-3 or TRBV12-4, the J gene TRBJ2-7; 10 bases fit TRBD1. This CDR3 contains 15 residues. The junction had 11 bases not matched to a gene; V was cut back by 5 bases and J by 7 bases. Here the CDR3 DNA reads TGTGCCAGCAGTCCACCCGGGACAGGGGTAGAGGAGCAGTACTTC. It encodes CASSPPGTGVEEQYF.

V is TRBV6-1 and J is TRBJ1-1; tentative D call: TRBD1 (5 bases). The CDR3 consists of 14 residues. CDR1 and CDR2 (germline): MNHNS, SASEGT. The CDR3 bases are TGTGCTAGATCGCCCGGGACGGTGAACACTGAAGCTTTCTTT. It encodes CARSPGTVNTEAFF.

In its sample, this clonotype was seen many times. The J gene is TRBJ1-1, the V gene TRBV6-5; TRBD1 aligns across 10 bases. The CDR3 is 13 amino acids. The germline V gene encodes CDR1 MNHEY and CDR2 SVGAGI. V lost 6 bases to trimming and J lost 4 bases; unmatched junction nucleotides: 2. CDR3 DNA sequence: TGTGCCAGCAGGGACAGGGGGAGCACTGAAGCTTTCTTT. Its translation: CASRDRGSTEAFF.